This TCR beta chain was recorded in a study of control samples from healthy donors and cancer patients. Germline V CDR1 and CDR2: MDHEN, SYDVKM. This CDR3 comprises 16 residues. V was clipped by 5 bases and J by 2 bases, with 17 bases between them. Clones were read by immunoSEQ multiplex PCR, and TCRdb kept only the in-frame ones, dropping some. This sample has over 75,000 clones, with about four fifths found just once. The sample comprised blood. The chain recombines TRBV28 with TRBJ2-3; TRBD1 is a possible D gene (6 bases). This clonotype was obtained from a man between 60 and 75 years old in good health. CDR3 nucleotides: TGTGCCAGCAGTCCGCCAGGGTGGGGGCTCACAGATACGCAGTATTTT. Translation gives CASSPPGWGLTDTQYF. The whole variable domain, filled in from reference TRBV28 and TRBJ2-3, reads DVKVTQSSRYLVKRTGEKVFLECVQDMDHENMFWYRQDPGLGLRLIYFSYDVKMKEKGDIPEGYSVSREKKERFSLILESASTNQTSMYLCASSPPGWGLTDTQYFGPGTRLTVL.